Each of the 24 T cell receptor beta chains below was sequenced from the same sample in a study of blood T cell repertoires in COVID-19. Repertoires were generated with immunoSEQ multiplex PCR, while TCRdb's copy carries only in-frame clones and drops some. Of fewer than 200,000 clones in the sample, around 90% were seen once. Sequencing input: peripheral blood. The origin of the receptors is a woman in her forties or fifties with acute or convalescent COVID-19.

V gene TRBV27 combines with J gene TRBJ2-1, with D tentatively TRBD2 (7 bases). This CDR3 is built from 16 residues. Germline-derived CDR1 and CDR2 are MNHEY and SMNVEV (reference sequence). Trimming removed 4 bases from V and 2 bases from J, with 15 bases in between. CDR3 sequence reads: CASSSPGAGAYNEQFF. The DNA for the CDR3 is TGTGCCAGCAGTTCCCCAGGGGCGGGGGCCTACAATGAGCAGTTCTTC.

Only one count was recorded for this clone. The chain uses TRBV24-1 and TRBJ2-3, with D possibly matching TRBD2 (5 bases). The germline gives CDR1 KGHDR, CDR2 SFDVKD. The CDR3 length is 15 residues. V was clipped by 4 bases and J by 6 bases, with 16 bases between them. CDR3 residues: CATSDRHEGHDTQYF. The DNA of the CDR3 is TGTGCCACCAGTGACCGTCACGAGGGTCACGATACGCAGTATTTT.

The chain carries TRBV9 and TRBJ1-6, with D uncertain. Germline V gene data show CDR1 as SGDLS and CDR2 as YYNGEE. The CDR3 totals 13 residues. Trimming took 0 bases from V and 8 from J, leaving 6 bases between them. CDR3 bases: TGTGCCAGCAGCGTAGACATCTATTCACCCCTCCACTTT. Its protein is CASSVDIYSPLHF.

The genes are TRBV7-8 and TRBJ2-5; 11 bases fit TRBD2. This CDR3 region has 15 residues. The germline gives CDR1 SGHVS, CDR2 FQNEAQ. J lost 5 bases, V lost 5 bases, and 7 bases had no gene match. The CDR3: CASSTGWTSGETQYF. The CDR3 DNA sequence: TGTGCCAGCAGCACCGGTTGGACTAGCGGGGAGACCCAGTACTTC.

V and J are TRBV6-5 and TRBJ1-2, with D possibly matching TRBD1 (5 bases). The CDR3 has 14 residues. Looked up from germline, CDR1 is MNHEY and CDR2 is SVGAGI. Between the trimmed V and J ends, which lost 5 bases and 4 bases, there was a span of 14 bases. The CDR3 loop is CASSPGGVFYGYTF. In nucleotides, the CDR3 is TGTGCCAGCAGTCCTGGGGGGGTGTTCTATGGCTACACCTTC.

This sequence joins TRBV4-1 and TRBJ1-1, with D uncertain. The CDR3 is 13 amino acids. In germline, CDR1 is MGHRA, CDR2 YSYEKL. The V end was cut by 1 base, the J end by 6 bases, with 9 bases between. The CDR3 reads CASSQVRFPEAFF. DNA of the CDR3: TGCGCCAGCAGCCAAGTTCGTTTCCCTGAAGCTTTCTTT.

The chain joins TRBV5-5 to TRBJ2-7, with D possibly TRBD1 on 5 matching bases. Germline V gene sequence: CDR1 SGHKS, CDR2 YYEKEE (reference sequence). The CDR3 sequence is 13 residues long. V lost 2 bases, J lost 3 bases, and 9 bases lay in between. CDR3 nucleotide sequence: TGTGCCAGCAGCTTTGACAGAGACTACGAGCAGTACTTC. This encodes CASSFDRDYEQYF.

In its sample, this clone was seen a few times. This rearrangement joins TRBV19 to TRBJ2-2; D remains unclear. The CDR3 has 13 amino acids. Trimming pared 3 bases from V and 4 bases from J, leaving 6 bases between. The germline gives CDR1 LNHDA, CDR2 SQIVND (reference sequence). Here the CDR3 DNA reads TGTGCCAGTAGTATCCCGGGCACCGGGGAGCTGTTTTTT. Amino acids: CASSIPGTGELFF. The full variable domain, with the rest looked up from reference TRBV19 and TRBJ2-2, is DGGITQSPKYLFRKEGQNVTLSCEQNLNHDAMYWYRQDPGQGLRLIYYSQIVNDFQKGDIAEGYSVSREKKESFPLTVTSAQKNPTAFYLCASSIPGTGELFFGEGSRLTVL.

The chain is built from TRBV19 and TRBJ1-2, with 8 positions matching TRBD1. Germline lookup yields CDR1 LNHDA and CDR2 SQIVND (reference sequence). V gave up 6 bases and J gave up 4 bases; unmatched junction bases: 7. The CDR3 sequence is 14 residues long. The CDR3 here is CASSPTGEGYGYTF. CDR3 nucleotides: TGTGCCAGTAGCCCGACAGGGGAGGGCTATGGCTACACCTTC.

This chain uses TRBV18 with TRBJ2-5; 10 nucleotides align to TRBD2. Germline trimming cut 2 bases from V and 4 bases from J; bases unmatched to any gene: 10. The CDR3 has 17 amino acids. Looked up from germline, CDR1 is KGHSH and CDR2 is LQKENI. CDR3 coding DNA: TGTGCCAGCTCACCAAGATCCCCAGCGGGAGGGGGAGAGACCCAGTACTTC. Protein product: CASSPRSPAGGGETQYF.

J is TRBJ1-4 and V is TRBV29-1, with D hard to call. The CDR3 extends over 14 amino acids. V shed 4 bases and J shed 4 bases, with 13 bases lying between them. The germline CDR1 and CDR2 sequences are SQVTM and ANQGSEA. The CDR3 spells CSVGTASGNEKLFF. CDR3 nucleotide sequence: TGCAGCGTTGGGACTGCCTCTGGTAATGAAAAACTGTTTTTT.

CDR3 region: CASSLTGDYSNQPQHF. In DNA, the CDR3 is TGTGCCAGCAGCTTGACAGGGGATTATAGCAATCAGCCCCAGCATTTT. V gene TRBV5-5 combines with J gene TRBJ1-5, with 7 positions matching TRBD1. Looked up from germline, CDR1 is SGHKS and CDR2 is YYEKEE (reference sequence). The V gene end was trimmed by 1 base and the J gene end by 0 bases; junction bases not matched to a gene: 4. CDR3 length equals 16 residues.

The CDR3 sequence is CASSLVVGPRTDTQYF. DNA of the CDR3: TGTGCCAGCAGCTTAGTTGTGGGGCCTCGCACAGATACGCAGTATTTT. The chain has TRBV7-9 and TRBJ2-3, with D perhaps TRBD1 (5 bases). The CDR3 sequence is 16 residues long. Trimming pared 1 base from V and 1 base from J, leaving 12 bases between. Germline V gives CDR1 SEHNR, CDR2 FQNEAQ (reference sequence).

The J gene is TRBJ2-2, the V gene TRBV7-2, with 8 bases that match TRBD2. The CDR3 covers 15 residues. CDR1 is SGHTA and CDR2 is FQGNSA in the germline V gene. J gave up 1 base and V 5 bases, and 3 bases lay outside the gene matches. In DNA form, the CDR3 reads TGTGCCAGCAGCAATAGCGGGGTGAACACCGGGGAGCTGTTTTTT. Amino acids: CASSNSGVNTGELFF.

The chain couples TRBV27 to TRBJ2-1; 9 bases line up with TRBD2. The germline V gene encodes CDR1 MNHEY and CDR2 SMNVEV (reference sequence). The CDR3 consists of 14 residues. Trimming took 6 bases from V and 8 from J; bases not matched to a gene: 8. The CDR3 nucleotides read TGTGCCAGCAGAGGATTAGCGGGAGACCATGAGCAGTTCTTC. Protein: CASRGLAGDHEQFF.

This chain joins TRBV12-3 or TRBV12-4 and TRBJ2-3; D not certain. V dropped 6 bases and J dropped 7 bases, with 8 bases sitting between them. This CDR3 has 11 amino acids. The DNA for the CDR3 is TGTGCCAGCAGCCTTGCGAATACGCAGTATTTT. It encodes CASSLANTQYF.

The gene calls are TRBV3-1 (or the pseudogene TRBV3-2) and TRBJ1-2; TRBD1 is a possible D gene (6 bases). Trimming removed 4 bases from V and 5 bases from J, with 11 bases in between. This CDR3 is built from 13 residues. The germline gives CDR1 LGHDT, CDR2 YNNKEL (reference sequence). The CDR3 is CASSLGADYGYTF. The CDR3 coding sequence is TGTGCCAGCAGCCTGGGGGCAGATTATGGCTACACCTTC.

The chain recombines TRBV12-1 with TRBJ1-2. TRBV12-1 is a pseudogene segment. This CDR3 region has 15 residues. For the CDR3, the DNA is TGTGCCAGCAGCACCCCCCGGCGGGGGGCAAGTGGCTACACCTTC. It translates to CASSTPRRGASGYTF.

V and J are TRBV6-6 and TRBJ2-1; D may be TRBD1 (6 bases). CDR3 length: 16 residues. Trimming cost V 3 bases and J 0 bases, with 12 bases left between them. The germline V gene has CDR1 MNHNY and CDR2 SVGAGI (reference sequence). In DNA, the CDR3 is TGTGCCAGCAGTTATGGGGGCCCGAGCTCCTACAATGAGCAGTTCTTC. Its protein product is CASSYGGPSSYNEQFF.

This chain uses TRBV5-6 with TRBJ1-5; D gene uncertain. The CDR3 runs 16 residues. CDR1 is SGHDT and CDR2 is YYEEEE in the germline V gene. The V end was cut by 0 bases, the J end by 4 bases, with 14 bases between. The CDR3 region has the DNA TGTGCCAGCAGCTTGGGTCGGAGGGCGGGTAATCAGCCCCAGCATTTT. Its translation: CASSLGRRAGNQPQHF.

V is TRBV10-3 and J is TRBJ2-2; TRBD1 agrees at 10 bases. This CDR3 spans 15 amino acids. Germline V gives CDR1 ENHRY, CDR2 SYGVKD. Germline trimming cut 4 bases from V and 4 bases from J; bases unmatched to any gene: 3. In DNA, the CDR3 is TGTGCCATCAGTGGGGACAGGGGCGCCACCGGGGAGCTGTTTTTT. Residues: CAISGDRGATGELFF.

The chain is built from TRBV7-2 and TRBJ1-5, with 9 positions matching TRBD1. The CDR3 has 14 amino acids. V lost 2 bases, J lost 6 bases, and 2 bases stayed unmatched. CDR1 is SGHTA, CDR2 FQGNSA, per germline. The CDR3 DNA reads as TGTGCCAGCAGCTTAACACAGGGGGCTCAGCCCCAGCATTTT. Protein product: CASSLTQGAQPQHF.

CDR3 protein: CASSEYPRGSPPYEQFF. The DNA for the CDR3 is TGCGCCAGCAGTGAGTACCCGAGAGGTAGCCCCCCATATGAGCAGTTCTTC. The chain is built from TRBV10-1 and TRBJ2-1; D not resolved. The germline gives CDR1 WNHNN, CDR2 SYGVQD (reference sequence). The CDR3 is 17 amino acids. V was pared by 1 base and J by 8 bases, with 21 bases between.

The CDR3 loop reads CASSPGTLAGELFF. The CDR3 nucleotides read TGTGCCAGCAGTCCCGGGACACTTGCCGGGGAGCTGTTTTTT. This chain uses TRBV28 with TRBJ2-2; tentatively, D is TRBD1 (6 bases). The germline CDR1 and CDR2 sequences are MDHEN and SYDVKM. The CDR3 has 14 residues. V gave up 5 bases and J gave up 6 bases, with 13 bases separating them.